This T cell receptor (beta chain) was sequenced in a study of Graves' ophthalmopathy and Graves' hyperthyroidism. Study overall: Stable hyperthyroidism referred to disease that showed no ophthalmopathy within 18 months of follow-up. Overall study results and limits: Discriminating ophthalmopathy from stable hyperthyroidism, a 13-signature model attained a sensitivity of 85% to 90% and a specificity of around 81%.

Scientists amplified the TCR beta CDR3 regions from RNA transcripts. HTBI-primed first-round RT-PCR preceded second-round multiplex PCR. In TCRdb, the multiplex PCR reads were re-called with MiXCR into one record per CDR3 protein. The repertoire has roughly 600,000 distinct CDR3 sequences, just under 40% of them found once; the top ten carry around 4%. Germline CDR1 reads SGHDT; CDR2 reads YYEEEE. V gave up 3 bases and J gave up 0 bases, with 10 bases separating them. CDR3 length equals 15 residues. Patients were excluded if they had other autoimmune diseases or uncontrolled infections, and likewise if pregnancy or lactation applied. This clonotype was found many times. Its target is not known.

This TCR derives from an adult man with Graves' hyperthyroidism. The sequenced material came from peripheral blood or thyroid tissue (not recorded which). V is TRBV5-6 and J is TRBJ1-3; TRBD1 is a possible D gene (5 bases). The CDR3 DNA sequence: TGTGCCAGCAGCTCCGTCGACAGCTCTGGAAACACCATATATTTT. Translation: CASSSVDSSGNTIYF.